These T cell receptor beta chains were read from a single sample in a study of CD8+ T cells in alopecia areata. The table came from immunoSEQ multiplex PCR; TCRdb's copy has only in-frame clones and leaves some out. The table lists about 180,000 clones, 67% of them singletons, with about an eighth in the top ten. The sample in question was CD8+ T cells sorted from blood, obtained at week 0. These receptors were taken from a human donor with alopecia areata. CDR3s include the opening cysteine and the closing phenylalanine or tryptophan. The D gene is left open where the match is weak. Where a row states a size, it is once, few, many or the class of an expanded clone; other rows omit it.

cdr3_aa: CASSASGEQFF; cdr3_nt: TGTGCCAGCAGTGCCTCCGGTGAGCAGTTCTTC; v_call: TRBV27; d_call: -; j_call: TRBJ2-1; clone_size: -
cdr3_aa: CAWNLGAGVTEAFF; cdr3_nt: TGTGCCTGGAATTTGGGGGCAGGGGTAACTGAAGCTTTCTTT; v_call: TRBV30; d_call: -; j_call: TRBJ1-1; clone_size: -
cdr3_aa: CASSAEGTDYNEQFF; cdr3_nt: TGTGCCAGCAGCGCTGAGGGGACAGATTACAATGAGCAGTTCTTC; v_call: TRBV9; d_call: TRBD1; j_call: TRBJ2-1; clone_size: -
cdr3_aa: CAWTDSGNQPQHF; cdr3_nt: TGTGCCTGGACGGACAGCGGCAATCAGCCCCAGCATTTT; v_call: TRBV30; d_call: -; j_call: TRBJ1-5; clone_size: few
cdr3_aa: CASSSEAGPTYEQYF; cdr3_nt: TGTGCCAGCAGTTCAGAGGCTGGCCCAACCTACGAGCAGTACTTC; v_call: TRBV7-9; d_call: -; j_call: TRBJ2-7; clone_size: few
cdr3_aa: CASSPGNSPLHF; cdr3_nt: TGTGCCAGCAGCCCGGGGAATTCACCCCTCCACTTT; v_call: TRBV7-9; d_call: -; j_call: TRBJ1-6; clone_size: -
cdr3_aa: CASSQRVANIQYF; cdr3_nt: TGTGCCAGCAGCCAGAGGGTAGCAAACATTCAGTACTTC; v_call: TRBV5-8; d_call: -; j_call: TRBJ2-4; clone_size: -
cdr3_aa: CASRAAHDSGNQPQHF; cdr3_nt: TGTGCCAGCCGTGCGGCCCATGACTCGGGTAATCAGCCCCAGCATTTT; v_call: TRBV19; d_call: -; j_call: TRBJ1-5; clone_size: -
cdr3_aa: CASSSPGGTQNNEQFF; cdr3_nt: TGTGCCAGCAGCTCACCCGGGGGGACCCAAAACAATGAGCAGTTCTTC; v_call: TRBV7-9; d_call: TRBD2; j_call: TRBJ2-1; clone_size: many
cdr3_aa: CASSDRTGNEQYF; cdr3_nt: TGTGCCAGCAGTGATAGGACAGGGAACGAGCAGTACTTC; v_call: TRBV2; d_call: TRBD1; j_call: TRBJ2-7; clone_size: -
cdr3_aa: CASSPGVTLYEQYF; cdr3_nt: TGTGCCAGCAGCCCTGGCGTAACTTTATACGAGCAGTACTTC; v_call: TRBV5-6; d_call: -; j_call: TRBJ2-7; clone_size: -
cdr3_aa: CASSFRNTGELFF; cdr3_nt: TGTGCCAGCAGTTTTAGGAACACCGGGGAGCTGTTTTTT; v_call: TRBV27; d_call: -; j_call: TRBJ2-2; clone_size: -
cdr3_aa: CASSPRMQGSFPNTGELFF; cdr3_nt: TGTGCCAGCTCACCGAGGATGCAGGGTAGCTTTCCGAACACCGGGGAGCTGTTTTTT; v_call: TRBV18; d_call: -; j_call: TRBJ2-2; clone_size: medium-sized
cdr3_aa: CASSLLQNTGELFF; cdr3_nt: TGTGCCAGCAGCTTATTACAGAACACCGGGGAGCTGTTTTTT; v_call: TRBV7-9; d_call: -; j_call: TRBJ2-2; clone_size: -
cdr3_aa: CATSIPGQQKETQYF; cdr3_nt: TGTGCCACCAGCATCCCGGGACAGCAAAAAGAGACCCAGTACTTC; v_call: TRBV15; d_call: TRBD1; j_call: TRBJ2-5; clone_size: -
cdr3_aa: CSVVGQNSGNTIYF; cdr3_nt: TGCAGCGTTGTAGGGCAAAACTCTGGAAACACCATATATTTT; v_call: TRBV29-1; d_call: -; j_call: TRBJ1-3; clone_size: few
cdr3_aa: CASSLGSASSYEQYF; cdr3_nt: TGTGCCAGCAGCTTGGGTTCGGCCAGCTCCTACGAGCAGTACTTC; v_call: TRBV5-6; d_call: -; j_call: TRBJ2-7; clone_size: -
cdr3_aa: CASSFGTSGYNEQFF; cdr3_nt: TGTGCCAGCAGCTTTGGGACTAGCGGGTACAATGAGCAGTTCTTC; v_call: TRBV7-8; d_call: TRBD2; j_call: TRBJ2-1; clone_size: -
cdr3_aa: CASSLGTGTSTDTQYF; cdr3_nt: TGTGCCAGCAGCTTAGGAACAGGGACTAGCACAGATACGCAGTATTTT; v_call: TRBV7-9; d_call: -; j_call: TRBJ2-3; clone_size: -
cdr3_aa: CASSVFGTGAPQETQYF; cdr3_nt: TGTGCCAGCAGTGTGTTTGGGACAGGGGCCCCACAAGAGACCCAGTACTTC; v_call: TRBV2; d_call: TRBD1; j_call: TRBJ2-5; clone_size: -
cdr3_aa: CATSRVDRGDFF; cdr3_nt: TGTGCCACCAGCAGAGTGGACAGGGGGGATTTCTTC; v_call: TRBV15; d_call: TRBD1; j_call: TRBJ2-1; clone_size: -
cdr3_aa: CAWSPKASGGSGELFF; cdr3_nt: TGTGCCTGGAGTCCCAAGGCTAGCGGGGGGTCCGGGGAGCTGTTTTTT; v_call: TRBV30; d_call: TRBD2; j_call: TRBJ2-2; clone_size: -
cdr3_aa: CSVEGNNEQFF; cdr3_nt: TGCAGCGTTGAGGGGAACAATGAGCAGTTCTTC; v_call: TRBV29-1; d_call: -; j_call: TRBJ2-1; clone_size: -
cdr3_aa: CASSVAIVGNEQFF; cdr3_nt: TGTGCCAGCAGCGTAGCTATTGTGGGCAATGAGCAGTTCTTC; v_call: TRBV9; d_call: -; j_call: TRBJ2-1; clone_size: -
cdr3_aa: CASSLLRGSADTQYF; cdr3_nt: TGTGCCAGCAGCTTGTTGCGCGGGTCCGCAGATACGCAGTATTTT; v_call: TRBV5-6; d_call: -; j_call: TRBJ2-3; clone_size: few
cdr3_aa: CASSAEGARGYTF; cdr3_nt: TGTGCCAGCAGCGCGGAGGGGGCAAGGGGCTACACCTTC; v_call: TRBV9; d_call: TRBD1; j_call: TRBJ1-2; clone_size: -
cdr3_aa: CASSGKDRRDYGYTF; cdr3_nt: TGTGCCAGCAGTGGAAAGGACAGACGTGACTATGGCTACACCTTC; v_call: TRBV25-1; d_call: -; j_call: TRBJ1-2; clone_size: -